This T cell receptor beta chain stems from a study of T cells in Graves' hyperthyroidism and ophthalmopathy (dated by TCRdb to between 2018 and 2021). With respect to the entire study: Peripheral blood samples were taken at the time of initial diagnosis, prior to any treatment. TCR V-J signatures able to tell the groups apart were searched for in a discovery cohort of around 95 patients, of whom around 43 had Graves' ophthalmopathy and 55 to 60 had stable Graves' hyperthyroidism. Whether ophthalmopathy could be predicted prospectively was tested in an independent validation cohort made up of 18 to 20 hyperthyroidism patients plus 17 patients who later progressed to ophthalmopathy. The 90 or so discovery patients were randomly split 7:3 into training and test sets. In several Graves' hyperthyroidism patients, the study also compared T-cell repertoires from thyroid tissue with T-cell repertoires from blood. Once sampling was done, hyperthyroidism patients were given methimazole at a starting dose of 30 mg daily, whereas ophthalmopathy patients were given high-dose intravenous methylprednisolone. According to the paper, TCR Vbeta CDR3 sequencing was carried out on approximately 140 peripheral blood samples, which came from 40 to 45 ophthalmopathy, about 75 hyperthyroidism and approximately 17 progressor patients. What the study reported, not specific to this receptor: In validation, the model predicted progression to ophthalmopathy a median of roughly six months before onset, with over 60% sensitivity and almost 75% specificity. Most expanded thyroid clonotypes (frequency above 0.001) were also detected in blood, a finding suggesting that blood repertoires may reflect thyroid immune responses. A model built on a 13 V-J signature distinguished ophthalmopathy from stable hyperthyroidism, reaching roughly 88% sensitivity and around 81% specificity in cross-validation and 80%/75% in testing. No statistical method was used to fix the sample size in advance, and group allocation was not hidden from the investigators.

TCR beta CDR3 regions were amplified from RNA transcripts. For the first round of RT-PCR on the TCR CDR3, the HTBI primer set was used together with the Qiagen OneStep RT-PCR kit. Libraries were constructed in a second round of multiplex PCR, after which size selection and purification were carried out. Libraries were sequenced paired-end with 100 bp reads on an Illumina HiSeq2000. The study's own analysis went as follows. SOAPnuke was used to process the raw data, removing reads that contained adapters or uncalled bases, had a mean Phred below 15, or lacked an exact match to the constant primer or identifier. High-quality paired reads were merged with COPE v1.2.5, and unique nucleotide sequences were defined as clonotypes. Clonotypes were aligned to IMGT TRBV, TRBD and TRBJ reference segments using MiTCR v1.1. Analysis was restricted to V-J combinations with a frequency above 0.0001, which covered about 99% of repertoires. A TCS score was defined as the ratio of F50 (clonal expansion) to E x V (chaos), with BLOSUM62-based TCRdist applied between CDR3 peptides within each V-J. Welch's t-statistics and random forest reduced 514 V-J features to around 14, which were used in a naive Bayes classifier (R e1071). TCRdb trimmed public reads at Q25 via fastp, called clones via MiXCR and kept in-frame beta chains. Identical CDR3 proteins give one entry, which carries the most common genes and DNA. The V and J calls and clone size come from TCRdb's table, not from the authors' own analysis. This sample holds around 440,000 distinct CDR3 sequences; 15% to 19% were observed only once. Around 7.3% of the sample rests with the top ten.

About this clonotype: What antigen it recognizes has not been identified. A much larger clone is a single base away; this may be a read error.

Graves' hyperthyroidism was defined as stable when no progression to ophthalmopathy occurred over 18 months of follow-up. Hyperthyroidism patients were aged 18 to 65 years and newly diagnosed, with disease duration of less than 2 months. Any patient with an uncontrolled infection, another autoimmune disease, pregnancy or lactation was excluded. Diagnoses were based on clinical symptoms, serum thyroxine and TRAb, thyroid ultrasound and orbital computed tomography. PBMCs were separated from roughly 10 ml of fresh peripheral blood using Ficoll-Paque density gradient centrifugation. Total RNA was extracted with Trizol reagent, and quality was checked on an Agilent 2100 Bioanalyzer. This TCR was sampled from a woman aged 18-29 years with Graves' hyperthyroidism. Sequencing was done on a sample of blood.

The CDR3 region reads CSASSGYNEQYF. In nucleotide form, the sequence is TGCAGTGCTAGTAGCGGGTACAATGAGCAGTACTTC. The chain joins TRBV20-1 to TRBJ2-1, and 7 junctional nucleotides match TRBD2. The J call is in doubt because the DNA end fits TRBJ2-7 better. From a lookup of the germline V gene (reference sequence), CDR1 and CDR2 are DFQATT and SNEGSKA. The CDR3 numbers 12 residues from cysteine through phenylalanine. Solely the CDR3 DNA is kept, with 36 bases framed from the first base.